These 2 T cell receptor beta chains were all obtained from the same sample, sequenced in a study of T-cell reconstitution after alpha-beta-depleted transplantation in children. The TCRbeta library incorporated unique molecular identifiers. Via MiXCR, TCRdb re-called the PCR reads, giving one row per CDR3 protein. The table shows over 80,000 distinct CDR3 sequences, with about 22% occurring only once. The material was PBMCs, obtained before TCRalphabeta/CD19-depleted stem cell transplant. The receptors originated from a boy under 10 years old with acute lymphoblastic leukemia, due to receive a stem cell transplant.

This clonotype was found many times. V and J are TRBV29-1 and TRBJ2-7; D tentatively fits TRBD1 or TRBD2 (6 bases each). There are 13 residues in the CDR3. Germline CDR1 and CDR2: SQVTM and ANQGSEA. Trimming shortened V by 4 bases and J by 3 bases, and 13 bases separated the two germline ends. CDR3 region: CSVGGDMLYEQYF. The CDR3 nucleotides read TGCAGCGTTGGGGGGGACATGCTCTACGAGCAGTACTTC.

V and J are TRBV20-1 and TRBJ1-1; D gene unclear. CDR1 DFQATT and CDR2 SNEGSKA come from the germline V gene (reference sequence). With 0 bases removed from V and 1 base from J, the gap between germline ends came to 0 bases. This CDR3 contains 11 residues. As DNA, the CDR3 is TGCAGTGCTAGAGAGAACACTGAAGCTTTCTTT. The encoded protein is CSARENTEAFF.